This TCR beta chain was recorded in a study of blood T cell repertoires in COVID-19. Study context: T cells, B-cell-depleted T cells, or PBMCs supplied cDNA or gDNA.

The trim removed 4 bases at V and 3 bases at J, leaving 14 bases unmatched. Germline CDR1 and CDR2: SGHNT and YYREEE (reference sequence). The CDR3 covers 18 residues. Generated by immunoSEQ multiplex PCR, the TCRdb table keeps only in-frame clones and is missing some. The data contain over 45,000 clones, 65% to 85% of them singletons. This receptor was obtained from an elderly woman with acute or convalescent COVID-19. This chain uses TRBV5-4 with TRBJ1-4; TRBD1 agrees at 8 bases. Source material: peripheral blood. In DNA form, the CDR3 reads TGTGCCAGCAGCCGACAGGGGATCTTGGGTCAGGCTAATGAAAAACTGTTTTTT. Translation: CASSRQGILGQANEKLFF.